The entry below describes one T cell receptor beta chain. Antigen: not known. The CDR3 has 15 amino acids. Among the donors, all were Caucasian adults who lived in Nashville, Tennessee. The sample originates from a study of shared clonotypes between healthy human individuals. About the research overall: Ranging from 18 to 49 in age, donors were two women and a few men.

Study-level results: Some clonotypes were shared by all four sorted-subset donors, while others were not shared. The non-shared ones had lower generation probabilities than the shared ones.

Some clones are missing from TCRdb's copy, which holds only in-frame ones; the method was immunoSEQ multiplex PCR. Of fewer than 1.6 million clones in the sample, just under 99% were seen once. The receptor comes from a man younger than 45 in good health. The sequenced sample consisted of naive CD4+ T cells sorted from blood. This sample's subset: CD45RA+ positively selected. The chain carries TRBV21-1 and TRBJ2-7; the tabulated D call, TRBD1, remains unverified against the DNA. TRBV21-1 is a listed pseudogene. DNA for the CDR3: TGTGCCAGCAGTCCCCGGGACAAAGGTATCTACGAGCAGTACTTC. This encodes CASSPRDKGIYEQYF.